What follows are 9 T cell receptor beta chains derived from one specimen sequenced in a study of T cell responses to AZD1222 COVID-19 vaccine. Using immunoSEQ multiplex PCR, the repertoire was profiled, and TCRdb retains in-frame clones only, with some absent. The sample records more than 75,000 clones, approximately 90% being singletons. The source material was peripheral blood, sampled 28 days after the second AZD1222 dose. The source of these receptors is an adult who received the AZD1222 COVID-19 vaccine.

The chain uses TRBV7-2 and TRBJ1-5; perhaps TRBD1 as D (5 bases). Trimming shortened V by 3 bases and J by 4 bases, and 13 bases separated the two germline ends. CDR1 and CDR2 from the germline V gene are SGHTA and FQGNSA. CDR3 length equals 15 residues. Written as DNA, the CDR3 is TGTGCCAGCAGCTTCTCCGGGACTCCAAATCAGCCCCAGCATTTT. Translating gives CASSFSGTPNQPQHF.

The genes are TRBV6-5 and TRBJ1-5, with 8 bases matching TRBD1. Germline CDR1 and CDR2: MNHEY and SVGAGI. CDR3 length: 15 amino acids. The V gene end was trimmed by 6 bases and the J gene end by 10 bases; junction bases not matched to a gene: 14. The DNA for the CDR3 is TGTGCCAGCAGCCGAAGTTCAGGACAGGGAGTTCCCCAGCATTTT. Translating it yields CASSRSSGQGVPQHF.

The J gene is TRBJ1-3, the V gene TRBV6-5; TRBD1 matches at 8 bases. V gave up 7 bases and J gave up 0 bases; unmatched junction bases: 5. The CDR3 spans 15 residues. Germline assignment: CDR1 MNHEY and CDR2 SVGAGI. This CDR3 is CASKTGDHSGNTIYF. In nucleotides, the CDR3 is TGTGCCAGCAAGACAGGGGACCACTCTGGAAACACCATATATTTT.

This clone appeared a few times. The chain recombines TRBV6-5 with TRBJ2-1, with D possibly being TRBD1 (5 bases). CDR1 and CDR2 (germline): MNHEY, SVGAGI. The CDR3 has 16 residues. Trimming left V 3 bases short and J 10 bases short, with 22 bases between. CDR3 DNA: TGTGCCAGCAGTTATAGGGGTTTGGGCCTGTCTTGGGAGCAGTTCTTC. It is translated as CASSYRGLGLSWEQFF.

The chain employs TRBV28 and TRBJ2-5; 9 bases map to TRBD1. Germline V gives CDR1 MDHEN, CDR2 SYDVKM. V gave up 4 bases and J gave up 3 bases; unmatched junction bases: 6. The CDR3 consists of 15 residues. The CDR3, as DNA: TGTGCCAGCAGTTCCGGACAGGGGCCAGAAGAGACCCAGTACTTC. Its translation: CASSSGQGPEETQYF.

The rearrangement joins TRBV5-1 to TRBJ2-5; 7 nucleotides align to TRBD1. J lost 1 base, V lost 4 bases, and 4 bases had no gene match. The germline gives CDR1 SGHRS, CDR2 YFSETQ. CDR3 size: 14 residues. CDR3 sequence reads: CASSIGQVQETQYF. The CDR3 DNA reads TGCGCCAGCAGCATAGGACAGGTCCAAGAGACCCAGTACTTC.

V gene TRBV6-1 combines with J gene TRBJ2-3; D is unclear. Trimming removed 1 base at V and 1 base at J, with 15 bases between. From germline, CDR1 is MNHNS and CDR2 SASEGT. There are 17 residues in the CDR3. This chain's CDR3 is CASSEESAPQGTDTQYF. In DNA, the CDR3 is TGTGCCAGCAGTGAAGAATCTGCTCCCCAGGGCACAGATACGCAGTATTTT.

The V and J genes are TRBV20-1 and TRBJ2-1; weak D call: TRBD1 (5 bases). The V end was cut by 7 bases, the J end by 7 bases, with 11 bases between. Germline lookup yields CDR1 DFQATT and CDR2 SNEGSKA (reference sequence). The CDR3 extends over 11 amino acids. The CDR3 coding sequence is TGCAGTGGGACATTTGAGAATGAGCAGTTCTTC. Protein sequence: CSGTFENEQFF.

The V gene is TRBV4-1, the J gene TRBJ1-2; D is possibly TRBD1 (5 bases). Trimming shortened V by 0 bases and J by 3 bases, and 14 bases separated the two germline ends. Germline CDR1 is MGHRA and CDR2 is YSYEKL. The CDR3 length is 16 residues. Written as DNA, the CDR3 is TGCGCCAGCAGCCAAGATGCGGGTGGGGGAGACTATGGCTACACCTTC. Amino acids: CASSQDAGGGDYGYTF.